Below, 15 T cell receptor beta chains from the same sample are listed, as sequenced in a study of cytomegalovirus exposure and HLA in healthy donors. PCR amplification relied on 60 Vbeta primers (plus 13 Jbeta primers). Profiling relied on immunoSEQ multiplex PCR, and the TCRdb table lists in-frame clones only, not all of them. The table records approximately 100,000 clones, approximately 86% of them present only once. The sequenced material came from PBMCs. The receptors originated from a man aged 30-40 years in good health and CMV-seropositive.

The rearrangement links TRBV18 to TRBJ1-1, with 7 bases matching TRBD1. This CDR3 has 12 residues. The J segment lost 7 bases and the V segment lost 6 bases, leaving 5 bases of the junction unmatched. Germline values: CDR1 KGHSH, CDR2 LQKENI. The CDR3 DNA reads TGTGCCAGCTCGTCGGACAGGATTGAAGCTTTCTTT. Translation: CASSSDRIEAFF.

This chain links TRBV29-1 with TRBJ2-7; tentative D call: TRBD2 (5 bases). V dropped 6 bases and J dropped 3 bases, with 18 bases sitting between them. There are 14 residues in the CDR3. CDR1 is SQVTM and CDR2 is ANQGSEA in the germline V gene. The CDR3 sequence is CSVRPPDSHYEQYF. The CDR3 nucleotides read TGCAGCGTCCGCCCTCCGGACTCTCACTACGAGCAGTACTTC.

Worth noting for this clone: The sample holds other DNA sequences that translate to the same CDR3. This chain joins TRBV27 and TRBJ2-7; TRBD1 matches at 7 bases. Germline V lookup: CDR1 MNHEY, CDR2 SMNVEV (reference sequence). The ends lost 5 bases at V and 4 bases at J; junction bases unmatched: 5. This CDR3 spans 13 amino acids. The CDR3 spells CASSRDSLYEQYF. CDR3 coding DNA: TGTGCCAGCAGTCGGGACAGCTTATACGAGCAGTACTTC.

This clone was detected a few times. The CDR3 DNA reads as TGCGCCAGCAGCACGGCTTCTGGAGGGACCCAGTACTTC. Amino acid sequence: CASSTASGGTQYF. The gene calls are TRBV4-1 and TRBJ2-5, with a tentative D call TRBD2 (5 bases). Trimming took off 5 bases at V and 7 bases at J, with 14 bases between the two ends. CDR1 is MGHRA and CDR2 is YSYEKL in the germline V gene. The length of the CDR3 is 13 residues.

The V gene is TRBV28, the J gene TRBJ1-1; no firm D call. Germline CDR1 reads MDHEN; CDR2 reads SYDVKM. The V end lost 11 bases, the J end lost 1 base, and 11 bases lay between the germline ends. This CDR3 contains 12 residues. As DNA, the CDR3 is TGTGCCGCTTGGACTGGGAACACTGAAGCTTTCTTT. Protein product: CAAWTGNTEAFF.

The chain employs TRBV28 and TRBJ2-2; possible D gene TRBD2, 6 bases. Trimming left V 7 bases short and J 5 bases short, with 20 bases between. Looked up from germline, CDR1 is MDHEN and CDR2 is SYDVKM. The length of the CDR3 is 16 residues. The CDR3 DNA reads as TGTGCCAGCACTCTCCATAGGCGGGAACGTACCGGGGAGCTGTTTTTT. Its protein is CASTLHRRERTGELFF.

The chain couples TRBV2 to TRBJ2-1; D uncertain. V gave up 4 bases and J gave up 7 bases, with 5 bases separating them. CDR3 size: 11 residues. CDR1 is SNHLY and CDR2 is FYNNEI in the germline V gene. The chain's CDR3 is CASSAFNEQFF. The CDR3, as DNA: TGTGCCAGCAGTGCCTTTAATGAGCAGTTCTTC.

The chain links TRBV9 to TRBJ1-2, with D perhaps matching TRBD1 (6 bases). CDR1 is SGDLS and CDR2 is YYNGEE in the germline V gene. This CDR3 is 17 amino acids long. The V end lost 0 bases, the J end lost 5 bases, and 20 bases lay between the germline ends. This chain's CDR3 is CASSVDPKQGGDYGYTF. The DNA for the CDR3 is TGTGCCAGCAGCGTAGACCCGAAACAGGGAGGGGATTATGGCTACACCTTC.

This chain joins TRBV7-2 and TRBJ1-1, with TRBD1 matching over 7 bases. V trimming: 7 bases; J trimming: 3 bases; junction bases outside the gene matches: 8. This CDR3 region has 14 residues. Germline values: CDR1 SGHTA, CDR2 FQGNSA. DNA for the CDR3: TGTGCCAGCACCCCGGACAGGAGGTACACTGAAGCTTTCTTT. Translation: CASTPDRRYTEAFF.

A note on this clone: A junction end diverges from the germline sequence, so it may reflect a read error. This chain joins TRBV6-5 and TRBJ2-5; the match to TRBD2 covers 11 bases. Per germline, CDR1 MNHEY and CDR2 SVGAGI. This CDR3 is 15 amino acids long. CDR3 sequence (DNA): TGTGCCTGCAGTACGGGACTAGCGGCGGAGGGGGCCCAGTACTTC. Amino acid sequence: CACSTGLAAEGAQYF.

The chain joins TRBV11-2 to TRBJ2-1; a weak D match, TRBD2 (5 bases). V was trimmed by 0 bases and J by 6 bases, leaving 6 bases between them. The CDR3 runs 13 residues. Germline CDR1 SGHAT, CDR2 FQNNGV. This CDR3 reads CASSLEAVNEQFF. CDR3 in DNA: TGTGCCAGCAGCTTAGAAGCGGTCAATGAGCAGTTCTTC.

The chain joins TRBV5-8 to TRBJ1-2, with a tentative D call TRBD1 (5 bases). CDR1 is SGHTS and CDR2 is YDEGEE in the germline V gene. The CDR3 runs 14 residues. V lost 2 bases and J 3 bases, leaving 11 bases between the germline ends. CDR3: CASSLIAGDYGYTF. CDR3 DNA: TGTGCCAGCAGCTTAATTGCGGGGGACTATGGCTACACCTTC.

The CDR3 protein is CASSPRGVSGNTIYF. As DNA, the CDR3 is TGTGCCAGCAGCCCCCGGGGGGTTAGTGGAAACACCATATATTTT. The chain is built from TRBV7-9 and TRBJ1-3; D might be TRBD1 (5 bases). Between the trimmed V and J ends, which lost 5 bases and 3 bases, there was a span of 14 bases. Germline assignment: CDR1 SEHNR and CDR2 FQNEAQ (reference sequence). The CDR3 length is 15 residues.

The genes are TRBV13 and TRBJ1-6; tentative D call: TRBD1 (6 bases). Germline V CDR1 and CDR2: PRHDT, FYEKMQ (reference sequence). V dropped 5 bases and J dropped 5 bases, with 16 bases sitting between them. The CDR3 loop spans 16 amino acids. CDR3 DNA: TGTGCCAGCAGCCCGTGGGACACCGGACATAATTCACCCCTCCACTTT. Protein sequence: CASSPWDTGHNSPLHF.

The rearrangement joins TRBV28 to TRBJ2-2; tentatively, D is TRBD2 (6 bases). This CDR3 spans 14 amino acids. The germline V gene has CDR1 MDHEN and CDR2 SYDVKM. Between the trimmed V and J ends, which lost 4 bases and 11 bases, there was a span of 17 bases. This CDR3 reads CASSSGGGISELFF. The CDR3 DNA sequence: TGTGCCAGCAGTTCCGGTGGGGGGATTTCCGAGCTGTTTTTT.